This is a list of T cell receptor beta chains from one sample in a study of T-cell reconstitution after alpha-beta-depleted transplantation in children. A single record per CDR3 protein comes from TCRdb applying MiXCR to the PCR reads. This sample has roughly 180,000 distinct CDR3 sequences, with 11% found just once. Here the sequenced sample was PBMCs, taken before TCRalphabeta/CD19-depleted stem cell transplant. These receptors were obtained from a boy between 2 and 10 years old with acute myeloid leukemia, due to receive a stem cell transplant. The CDR3 runs from the conserved cysteine through the conserved F or W. Each record gives: clone size, V gene, D gene, J gene, CDR3 DNA, CDR3 protein. D genes are given only for firm matches. Size tells how often a clone was seen, or its class if it is expanded.

size: many
V: TRBV28
D: TRBD1
J: TRBJ1-6
DNA: TGTGCCAGCAGTCATGGGACAGCGGGATCACCCCTCCACTTT
CDR3: CASSHGTAGSPLHF

size: many
V: TRBV7-8
D: TRBD2
J: TRBJ2-3
DNA: TGTGCCAGCAGCTTAGGTCCTAGCGGGGGCACAGATACGCAGTATTTT
CDR3: CASSLGPSGGTDTQYF

size: many
V: TRBV12-3/TRBV12-4
D: -
J: TRBJ2-2
DNA: TGTGCCAGCAGTTTTCCCGGGTCCAACACCGGGGAGCTGTTTTTT
CDR3: CASSFPGSNTGELFF

size: many
V: TRBV29-1
D: TRBD2
J: TRBJ2-7
DNA: TGCAGCGTTGTGCCTAGCGGGAGCCTTTACTACGAGCAGTACTTC
CDR3: CSVVPSGSLYYEQYF

size: many
V: TRBV12-3/TRBV12-4
D: TRBD1
J: TRBJ1-4
DNA: TGTGCCAGCAGCAGACAGGGATTAAATGAAAAACTGTTTTTT
CDR3: CASSRQGLNEKLFF

size: many
V: TRBV20-1
D: -
J: TRBJ2-7
DNA: TGCAGTGCTCACACTGGGACGGACTTGTACTTC
CDR3: CSAHTGTDLYF

size: once
V: TRBV9
D: TRBD1
J: TRBJ1-1
DNA: TGTGCCACCACCCGTCCGGGACAGGGGACGAGGGGCACTGAAGCTTTCTTT
CDR3: CATTRPGQGTRGTEAFF

size: many
V: TRBV6-5
D: -
J: TRBJ2-1
DNA: TGTGCCAGCAGTTACGGGCTGGGAAATGAGCAGTTCTTC
CDR3: CASSYGLGNEQFF

size: many
V: TRBV21-1
D: -
J: TRBJ2-1
DNA: TGTGCCAGCAGCAAAAAAGTTGGGACAGGGGTCAATGAGCAGTTCTTC
CDR3: CASSKKVGTGVNEQFF

size: many
V: TRBV4-1
D: -
J: TRBJ2-5
DNA: TGCGCCAGCAGCCAAGATCGGGGGGAGACCCAGTACTTC
CDR3: CASSQDRGETQYF

size: many
V: TRBV13
D: -
J: TRBJ2-7
DNA: TGTGCCAGCAGCTTAGCGGGAGCACCGTTTTTGTACTTC
CDR3: CASSLAGAPFLYF

size: many
V: TRBV7-8
D: TRBD2
J: TRBJ2-1
DNA: TGTGCCAGCAGCTTAATGTTCCCTAGCGGGGGGGCAGAGGAGCAGTTCTTC
CDR3: CASSLMFPSGGAEEQFF

size: many
V: TRBV20-1
D: -
J: TRBJ2-5
DNA: TGCAGTGCCCAAGAAGAGACCCAGTACTTC
CDR3: CSAQEETQYF

size: many
V: TRBV5-1
D: -
J: TRBJ2-3
DNA: TGCGCCAGCAGCTTACGAGTAAGCACAGATACGCAGTATTTT
CDR3: CASSLRVSTDTQYF

size: few
V: TRBV2
D: -
J: TRBJ1-2
DNA: TGTGCCAGCACCACGGACAAGAACTATGGCTACACCTTC
CDR3: CASTTDKNYGYTF

size: many
V: TRBV20-1
D: TRBD1
J: TRBJ1-6
DNA: TGCAGTGCTGGACAGGGGGCGAATTCACCCCTCCACTTT
CDR3: CSAGQGANSPLHF

size: many
V: TRBV11-1
D: -
J: TRBJ2-1
DNA: TGTGCCAGCAGCTCCACACCGGGGCCCACACCGGACTATGAGCAGTTCTTC
CDR3: CASSSTPGPTPDYEQFF